This entry describes one TCR beta chain. As yet, its antigen is unknown. V lost 4 bases, J lost 2 bases, and 6 bases lay in between. CDR1 GTSNPN and CDR2 SVGIG come from the germline V gene (reference sequence). The CDR3 contains 12 residues. These data belong to a study of chemoradiotherapy in HPV16-positive cancers. Study conclusions and caveats: The functional HPV-specific definition rests on just a couple of HPV16-positive patients.

TCRdb's copy holds only in-frame clones and misses some; the assay was immunoSEQ multiplex PCR. The table includes 6,000 to 6,500 clones, around 70% detected once. The chain is built from TRBV30 and TRBJ1-3, with D unclear. Sequencing used tumor tissue, obtained from a patient who underwent chemoradiotherapy. The receptor was derived from a human donor with HPV-associated anogenital cancer. CDR3 DNA: TGTGCCTGGAAGAGAGCTGGAAACACCATATATTTT. This codes for CAWKRAGNTIYF.